This is a list of T cell receptor beta chains from one sample in a study of radiotherapy plus CTLA-4 blockade in lung cancer. The assay was immunoSEQ multiplex PCR, and TCRdb's table has in-frame clones only and misses some. The sample records fewer than 100,000 clones, 84% being singletons. Sequenced here: peripheral blood, sampled from a patient treated with radiotherapy plus ipilimumab. These receptors were collected from a human donor with non-small cell lung cancer who had stable disease on radiotherapy plus ipilimumab. Each CDR3 is given with its conserved first and last residue. Each record gives: D gene, clone size, J gene, V gene, CDR3 protein, CDR3 DNA. The D gene is left open where the match is weak. Where a row states a size, it is once, few, many or the class of an expanded clone; other rows omit it.

d_call: TRBD2; clone_size: NA; j_call: TRBJ2-3; v_call: TRBV5-1; cdr3_aa: CASSFSSGGNTDTQYF; cdr3_nt: TGCGCCAGCAGCTTCTCTAGCGGGGGGAACACAGATACGCAGTATTTT
d_call: TRBD1; clone_size: NA; j_call: TRBJ2-3; v_call: TRBV5-5; cdr3_aa: CASSFGQGQDTQYF; cdr3_nt: TGTGCCAGCAGCTTCGGACAGGGTCAAGATACGCAGTATTTT
d_call: NA; clone_size: NA; j_call: TRBJ2-7; v_call: TRBV29-1; cdr3_aa: CSVEGIAGEVYEQYF; cdr3_nt: TGCAGCGTTGAAGGAATAGCCGGGGAGGTCTACGAGCAGTACTTC
d_call: TRBD2; clone_size: once; j_call: TRBJ2-7; v_call: TRBV2; cdr3_aa: CASSVSGGSYEQYF; cdr3_nt: TGTGCCAGCAGTGTGAGCGGGGGCTCCTACGAGCAGTACTTC
d_call: TRBD1; clone_size: NA; j_call: TRBJ1-1; v_call: TRBV27; cdr3_aa: CASSLRDRGTNTEAFF; cdr3_nt: TGTGCCAGCAGTCTCAGGGACAGGGGGACGAACACTGAAGCTTTCTTT
d_call: NA; clone_size: NA; j_call: TRBJ1-1; v_call: TRBV7-3; cdr3_aa: CASSPGVTTEAFF; cdr3_nt: TGTGCCAGCAGCCCCGGGGTGACCACTGAAGCTTTCTTT
d_call: TRBD1; clone_size: few; j_call: TRBJ1-6; v_call: TRBV9; cdr3_aa: CASSPRTGSSPLHF; cdr3_nt: TGTGCCAGCAGCCCCCGGACAGGATCCTCACCCCTCCACTTT
d_call: NA; clone_size: once; j_call: TRBJ2-4; v_call: TRBV7-9; cdr3_aa: CASSPEAKNIQYF; cdr3_nt: TGTGCCAGCAGCCCTGAAGCCAAAAACATTCAGTACTTC
d_call: NA; clone_size: few; j_call: TRBJ2-3; v_call: TRBV10-1; cdr3_aa: CASSESGGQTQYF; cdr3_nt: TGCGCCAGCAGTGAGTCGGGCGGGCAAACGCAGTATTTT
d_call: NA; clone_size: NA; j_call: TRBJ2-7; v_call: TRBV30; cdr3_aa: CAWSFRDLSYEQYF; cdr3_nt: TGTGCCTGGAGTTTCCGGGACTTGTCCTACGAGCAGTACTTC
d_call: NA; clone_size: NA; j_call: TRBJ1-5; v_call: TRBV7-6; cdr3_aa: CASSLGTGSGQPQHF; cdr3_nt: TGTGCCAGCAGCTTAGGAACAGGGTCGGGGCAGCCCCAGCATTTT
d_call: TRBD2; clone_size: NA; j_call: TRBJ2-1; v_call: TRBV7-3; cdr3_aa: CASTKGGASGLAGGNEQFF; cdr3_nt: TGTGCCAGCACCAAAGGCGGCGCTAGCGGACTAGCCGGGGGCAATGAGCAGTTCTTC
d_call: NA; clone_size: NA; j_call: TRBJ1-5; v_call: TRBV5-1; cdr3_aa: CASSLAGGNQPQHF; cdr3_nt: TGCGCCAGCAGCTTGGCGGGAGGGAATCAGCCCCAGCATTTT
d_call: TRBD1; clone_size: NA; j_call: TRBJ2-3; v_call: TRBV6-6; cdr3_aa: CASSYGQGIQRDTQYF; cdr3_nt: TGTGCCAGCAGTTATGGACAGGGAATACAGCGAGATACGCAGTATTTT
d_call: TRBD2; clone_size: NA; j_call: TRBJ2-1; v_call: TRBV18; cdr3_aa: CASSPPERGGMNEQFF; cdr3_nt: TGTGCCAGCTCTCCCCCCGAGCGGGGGGGCATGAATGAGCAGTTCTTC
d_call: TRBD1; clone_size: NA; j_call: TRBJ1-2; v_call: TRBV28; cdr3_aa: CASSASGTGARGHGYTF; cdr3_nt: TGTGCCAGCAGTGCATCCGGGACAGGGGCCCGGGGGCATGGCTACACCTTC
d_call: NA; clone_size: NA; j_call: TRBJ1-1; v_call: TRBV7-8; cdr3_aa: CASSLRTENTEAFF; cdr3_nt: TGTGCCAGCAGCCTCCGGACAGAGAACACTGAAGCTTTCTTT
d_call: NA; clone_size: once; j_call: TRBJ1-2; v_call: TRBV28; cdr3_aa: CASTAGRGYTF; cdr3_nt: TGTGCCAGCACTGCGGGCCGTGGCTACACCTTC
d_call: TRBD1; clone_size: NA; j_call: TRBJ1-1; v_call: TRBV29-1; cdr3_aa: CSVGDRVSEAFF; cdr3_nt: TGCAGCGTTGGGGACAGGGTCTCTGAAGCTTTCTTT
d_call: NA; clone_size: NA; j_call: TRBJ1-6; v_call: TRBV28; cdr3_aa: CASSLSGRRGSPLHF; cdr3_nt: TGTGCCAGCAGTTTGAGTGGGCGTCGAGGATCACCCCTCCACTTT
d_call: TRBD2; clone_size: few; j_call: TRBJ2-3; v_call: TRBV6-9; cdr3_aa: CASSAQAGAADTQYF; cdr3_nt: TGTGCCAGCAGTGCTCAAGCGGGGGCCGCAGATACGCAGTATTTT
d_call: NA; clone_size: few; j_call: TRBJ2-1; v_call: TRBV5-1; cdr3_aa: CASSLGAGRNEQFF; cdr3_nt: TGCGCCAGCAGCTTGGGAGCGGGCCGGAATGAGCAGTTCTTC
d_call: TRBD1; clone_size: NA; j_call: TRBJ1-3; v_call: TRBV19; cdr3_aa: CASTPQGRDGNTIYF; cdr3_nt: TGTGCCAGTACTCCACAGGGGCGCGACGGAAACACCATATATTTT
d_call: NA; clone_size: NA; j_call: TRBJ2-3; v_call: TRBV4-2; cdr3_aa: CASSLTRISTDTQYF; cdr3_nt: TGTGCCAGCAGCCTAACACGGATCAGCACAGATACGCAGTATTTT
d_call: TRBD2; clone_size: NA; j_call: TRBJ2-3; v_call: TRBV5-1; cdr3_aa: CASSTLAGGGTDTQYF; cdr3_nt: TGCGCCAGCAGCACCCTAGCGGGGGGCGGCACAGATACGCAGTATTTT
d_call: TRBD1; clone_size: NA; j_call: TRBJ2-5; v_call: TRBV5-1; cdr3_aa: CASSGDRGKETQYF; cdr3_nt: TGCGCCAGCAGCGGGGACAGGGGAAAGGAGACCCAGTACTTC
d_call: NA; clone_size: NA; j_call: TRBJ2-1; v_call: TRBV28; cdr3_aa: CASNSRTLSLSEQFF; cdr3_nt: TGTGCCAGCAATTCGCGGACACTTAGCCTCTCCGAGCAGTTCTTC
d_call: NA; clone_size: NA; j_call: TRBJ2-1; v_call: TRBV5-1; cdr3_aa: CASSFTTGTSNEQFF; cdr3_nt: TGCGCCAGCAGCTTCACCACCGGGACCTCCAATGAGCAGTTCTTC
d_call: TRBD2; clone_size: NA; j_call: TRBJ2-1; v_call: TRBV28; cdr3_aa: CASKLAGTPGNEQFF; cdr3_nt: TGTGCCAGCAAACTAGCGGGGACCCCTGGGAATGAGCAGTTCTTC
d_call: NA; clone_size: NA; j_call: TRBJ2-5; v_call: TRBV18; cdr3_aa: CASSPEQGQETQYF; cdr3_nt: TGTGCCAGCTCACCAGAACAGGGTCAAGAGACCCAGTACTTC
d_call: TRBD2; clone_size: NA; j_call: TRBJ2-5; v_call: TRBV11-2; cdr3_aa: CASSSARGGAQYF; cdr3_nt: TGTGCCAGCAGCTCCGCAAGGGGAGGGGCCCAGTACTTC
d_call: NA; clone_size: NA; j_call: TRBJ2-2; v_call: TRBV4-2; cdr3_aa: CASSQQANTGELFF; cdr3_nt: TGTGCCAGCAGCCAACAGGCGAACACCGGGGAGCTGTTTTTT
d_call: TRBD1; clone_size: NA; j_call: TRBJ2-1; v_call: TRBV5-6; cdr3_aa: CASSPLGQEANEQFF; cdr3_nt: TGTGCCAGCAGCCCTTTAGGACAGGAGGCGAATGAGCAGTTCTTC
d_call: NA; clone_size: NA; j_call: TRBJ2-2; v_call: TRBV5-1; cdr3_aa: CASSPTADHTGELFF; cdr3_nt: TGCGCCAGCAGCCCGACGGCAGATCACACCGGGGAGCTGTTTTTT
d_call: NA; clone_size: NA; j_call: TRBJ1-2; v_call: TRBV11-2; cdr3_aa: CASSLGYGYTF; cdr3_nt: TGTGCCAGCAGCCTCGGGTATGGCTACACCTTC
d_call: NA; clone_size: NA; j_call: TRBJ2-1; v_call: TRBV30; cdr3_aa: CAWKRGNDEQFF; cdr3_nt: TGTGCCTGGAAACGGGGGAATGACGAGCAGTTCTTC
d_call: TRBD1; clone_size: NA; j_call: TRBJ2-3; v_call: TRBV2; cdr3_aa: CASTLTGQVGYTDTQYF; cdr3_nt: TGTGCCAGCACCCTAACCGGACAGGTTGGGTACACAGATACGCAGTATTTT